The 22 T cell receptor beta chains below all came from one sample that was sequenced in a study of shared clonotypes between healthy human individuals. This table comes from immunoSEQ multiplex PCR, and its TCRdb copy is limited to in-frame clones, with some not included. This sample has 550,000 to 600,000 clones, with roughly 79% found just once. Sequencing was performed on PBMCs. Receptors were obtained from a woman in her forties in good health. Some clones in this sample may be carry-over from other donors' samples.

J is TRBJ1-5 and V is TRBV19; unclear D gene. The germline V gene encodes CDR1 LNHDA and CDR2 SQIVND (reference sequence). Trimming stripped 5 bases from V and 0 bases from J, with 20 bases between. The CDR3 sequence is 18 residues long. The DNA for the CDR3 is TGTGCCAGTAGTCCCCGTGTGAGGGAGTTGTATAGCAATCAGCCCCAGCATTTT. This gives the protein CASSPRVRELYSNQPQHF.

In this sample, this clone turned up a few times. The chain combines TRBV7-8 with TRBJ2-1; D remains ambiguous. The V and J ends lost 1 base and 7 bases respectively, with 2 bases between them. Looked up from germline, CDR1 is SGHVS and CDR2 is FQNEAQ. This CDR3 spans 11 amino acids. The CDR3 sequence: CASSLGNEQFF. The CDR3, as DNA: TGTGCCAGCAGCTTAGGTAATGAGCAGTTCTTC. Full variable domain (rest looked up from reference TRBV7-8 and TRBJ2-1): GAGVSQSPRYKVAKRGQDVALRCDPISGHVSLFWYQQALGQGPEFLTYFQNEAQLDKSGLPSDRFFAERPEGSVSTLKIQRTQQEDSAVYLCASSLGNEQFFGPGTRLTVL.

Worth noting for this clone: The germline gene is not matched at one end of the junction; a read error may be the cause. The rearrangement uses TRBV29-1 and TRBJ1-1; a possible D gene is TRBD1 (5 bases). Germline V lookup: CDR1 SQVTM, CDR2 ANQGSEA. The CDR3 spans 14 residues. DNA for the CDR3: TGCAGCGTTGATTGGGGCAGCATGAACACTGAAGCTCTCTTT. Its protein is CSVDWGSMNTEALF.

This clone was observed a single time. The V and J genes are TRBV28 and TRBJ2-7; 8 bases are shared with TRBD1. J lost 3 bases, V lost 1 base, and 5 bases had no gene match. Germline CDR1 reads MDHEN; CDR2 reads SYDVKM. CDR3 length equals 15 residues. The CDR3 here is CASSLYGTGVYEQYF. Written as DNA, the CDR3 is TGTGCCAGCAGTTTATACGGGACAGGAGTCTACGAGCAGTACTTC.

The rearrangement uses TRBV6-6 and TRBJ1-2; 7 bases line up with TRBD1. V dropped 5 bases and J dropped 5; count of bases not matched to a gene: 14. In germline, CDR1 is MNHNY, CDR2 SVGAGI (reference sequence). The CDR3 is made up of 16 amino acids. The CDR3 protein is CASSNTGTAQGYGYTF. The CDR3 nucleotides read TGTGCCAGCAGTAACACCGGGACAGCCCAGGGTTATGGCTACACCTTC.

The chain links TRBV10-3 to TRBJ2-3; the match to TRBD1 covers 8 bases. Germline V gene sequence: CDR1 ENHRY, CDR2 SYGVKD. The CDR3 sequence is 17 residues long. Trimming at V came to 3 bases and at J to 1 base, leaving 9 bases not matched to a gene. CDR3 residues: CAISDRPLDRGTDTQYF. The CDR3 DNA is TGTGCCATCAGTGACCGCCCCCTGGACAGGGGCACAGATACGCAGTATTTT.

The V gene is TRBV29-1, the J gene TRBJ2-7, with 10 bases fitting TRBD2. Germline V CDR1 and CDR2: SQVTM, ANQGSEA. The CDR3 spans 14 residues. The trim removed 6 bases at V and 7 bases at J, leaving 12 bases unmatched. CDR3 nucleotide sequence: TGCAGCGTAGCCGGGACTAGCGCCAAATGGGAGCAGTACTTC. Encoded protein: CSVAGTSAKWEQYF.

The J gene is TRBJ1-2, the V gene TRBV7-2; D unclear. V was shortened by 5 bases and J by 8 bases, with 24 bases between the two germline ends. Looked up from germline, CDR1 is SGHTA and CDR2 is FQGNSA. The CDR3 spans 16 residues. The CDR3, as DNA: TGTGCCAGCAGCCGCGCCCGGGAGGGAAGAGGAGGAGGCTACACCTTC. As protein: CASSRAREGRGGGYTF.

This chain joins TRBV11-3 and TRBJ1-5, with 7 bases identical to TRBD1. V lost 3 bases, J lost 4 bases, and 21 bases stayed unmatched. The germline V gene encodes CDR1 SGHNT and CDR2 YENEEA. The CDR3 is made up of 20 amino acids. The CDR3 spells CASSFPGTDDRGKDNQPQHF. The DNA for the CDR3 is TGTGCCAGCAGCTTTCCTGGGACAGATGATAGAGGCAAGGATAATCAGCCCCAGCATTTT.

To note about this clone: The sample holds other DNA sequences that translate to the same CDR3. The V gene is TRBV5-1, the J gene TRBJ2-1, with D unclear. The CDR3 covers 14 residues. Germline V lookup: CDR1 SGHRS, CDR2 YFSETQ. V lost 2 bases and J lost 0, with 6 bases in between. The chain's CDR3 is CASSLGSSYNEQFF. In DNA form, the CDR3 reads TGCGCCAGCAGCTTAGGAAGCTCCTACAATGAGCAGTTCTTC.

The chain combines TRBV6-6 with TRBJ2-1; a weak D match, TRBD1 (6 bases). Trimming took off 8 bases at V and 1 base at J, with 15 bases between the two ends. Germline-derived CDR1 and CDR2 are MNHNY and SVGAGI (reference sequence). The CDR3 extends over 15 amino acids. The CDR3 sequence is CASSEQGGSYNEQFF. The CDR3, as DNA: TGTGCCAGCTCCGAACAGGGTGGATCCTACAATGAGCAGTTCTTC.

J is TRBJ1-1 and V is TRBV10-1; D unclear. Germline assignment: CDR1 WNHNN and CDR2 SYGVQD (reference sequence). This CDR3 is built from 13 residues. Trimming pared 4 bases from V and 1 base from J, leaving 7 bases between. CDR3 in amino acids: CASSVEGNTEAFF. In DNA, the CDR3 is TGCGCCAGCAGTGTAGAAGGGAACACTGAAGCTTTCTTT.

The V and J genes are TRBV28 and TRBJ2-7; D gene unclear. CDR1 and CDR2 from the germline V gene are MDHEN and SYDVKM. The V and J ends lost 5 bases and 3 bases respectively, with 8 bases between them. This CDR3 has 12 residues. The CDR3 region is CASSLRNYEQYF. The CDR3 DNA sequence: TGTGCCAGCAGTCTCCGTAACTACGAGCAGTACTTC.

This chain joins TRBV10-2 and TRBJ2-1; TRBD1 aligns across 10 bases. J gave up 9 bases and V 8 bases, and 7 bases lay outside the gene matches. Germline CDR1 reads WSHSY; CDR2 reads SAAADI. This CDR3 is built from 13 residues. CDR3 sequence reads: CASGGQGVGEQFF. CDR3 coding DNA: TGCGCCAGCGGAGGACAGGGGGTCGGTGAGCAGTTCTTC.

The rearrangement joins TRBV6-5 to TRBJ2-1; 10 bases agree with TRBD2. The germline gives CDR1 MNHEY, CDR2 SVGAGI. This CDR3 has 15 residues. The J segment lost 9 bases and the V segment lost 2 bases, leaving 7 bases of the junction unmatched. Here the CDR3 reads CASSYSYLAGGEQFF. CDR3 DNA: TGTGCCAGCAGTTACAGCTACTTAGCGGGAGGTGAGCAGTTCTTC.

This clone was seen a few times. The chain recombines TRBV18 with TRBJ2-7, with unresolved D. Germline V gene lookup returns CDR1 KGHSH and CDR2 LQKENI. V gave up 2 bases and J gave up 3 bases, with 14 bases separating them. The CDR3 covers 15 residues. CDR3 region: CASSPSSRSDYEQYF. CDR3 DNA: TGTGCCAGCTCACCATCTTCCAGGTCTGACTACGAGCAGTACTTC.

The J gene is TRBJ1-1, the V gene TRBV5-1; D not resolved. The CDR3 has 15 amino acids. The germline V and J ends were trimmed by 0 bases and 1 base, with 10 bases remaining between them. Germline lookup yields CDR1 SGHRS and CDR2 YFSETQ. The DNA of the CDR3 is TGCGCCAGCAGCTTGGTTCCAGGAAAGAACACTGAAGCTTTCTTT. This sequence encodes CASSLVPGKNTEAFF.

The chain links TRBV7-2 to TRBJ1-2, with D perhaps TRBD1 (5 bases). The CDR3 is 12 residues long. Germline-derived CDR1 and CDR2 are SGHTA and FQGNSA. Trimming took off 1 base at V and 8 bases at J, with 8 bases between the two ends. The CDR3 sequence is CASSLGGVGYTF. DNA of the CDR3: TGTGCCAGCAGCTTAGGAGGGGTCGGCTACACCTTC.

Concerning this clone: This likely came from a read error, as a far larger clone is one base away. The chain combines TRBV6-1 with TRBJ2-6, with D tentatively TRBD1 (5 bases). Germline CDR1 MNHNS, CDR2 SASEGT. The CDR3 is 15 residues long. This CDR3 is CASSWADSGANALTF. CDR3 bases: TGTGCCAGCAGCTGGGCCGACTCTGGGGCCAACGCCCTGACTTTC.

This clone occurred a few times. The chain uses TRBV29-1 and TRBJ1-2; the D gene is possibly TRBD1 (5 bases). Germline V gene data show CDR1 as SQVTM and CDR2 as ANQGSEA. The CDR3 runs to 12 residues. In DNA form, the CDR3 reads TGCAGTGGGCGGGGGAACAACTATGGCTACACCTTC. Amino acid sequence: CSGRGNNYGYTF.

This clone was picked up a small number of times. The rearrangement links TRBV7-8 to TRBJ2-3, with 9 bases matching TRBD2. The CDR3 spans 16 residues. Germline-derived CDR1 and CDR2 are SGHVS and FQNEAQ. The junction had 6 bases not matched to a gene; V was cut back by 1 base and J by 4 bases. The CDR3 loop reads CASSLGPGLASDTQYF. The CDR3 region has the DNA TGTGCCAGCAGCTTAGGACCGGGACTAGCCTCAGATACGCAGTATTTT.

The gene calls are TRBV14 and TRBJ2-7, with 12 positions matching TRBD2. Germline CDR1 reads SGHDN; CDR2 reads FVKESK. V gave up 3 bases and J gave up 5 bases; unmatched junction bases: 11. The CDR3 extends over 17 amino acids. The CDR3 spells CASSHPVTSGSPNEQYF. In nucleotides, the CDR3 is TGTGCCAGCAGCCATCCTGTGACTAGCGGGAGCCCTAACGAGCAGTACTTC.